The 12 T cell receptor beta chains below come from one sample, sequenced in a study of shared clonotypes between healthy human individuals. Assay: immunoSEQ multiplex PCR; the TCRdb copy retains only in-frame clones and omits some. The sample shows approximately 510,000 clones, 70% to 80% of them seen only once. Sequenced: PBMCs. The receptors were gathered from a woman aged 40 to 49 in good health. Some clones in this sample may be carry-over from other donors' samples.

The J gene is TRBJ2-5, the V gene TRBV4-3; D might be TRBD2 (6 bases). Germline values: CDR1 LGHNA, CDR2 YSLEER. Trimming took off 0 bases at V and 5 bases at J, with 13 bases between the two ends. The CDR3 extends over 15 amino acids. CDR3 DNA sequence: TGCGCCAGCAGCCAAGATCGGACTACACGGGAGACCCAGTACTTC. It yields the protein CASSQDRTTRETQYF.

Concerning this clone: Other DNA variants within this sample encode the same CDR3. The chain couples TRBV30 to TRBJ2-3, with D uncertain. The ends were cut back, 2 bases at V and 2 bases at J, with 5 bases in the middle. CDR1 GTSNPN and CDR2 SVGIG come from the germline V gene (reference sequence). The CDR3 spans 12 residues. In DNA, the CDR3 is TGTGCCTGGAGTCCCCCCACAGATACGCAGTATTTT. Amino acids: CAWSPPTDTQYF.

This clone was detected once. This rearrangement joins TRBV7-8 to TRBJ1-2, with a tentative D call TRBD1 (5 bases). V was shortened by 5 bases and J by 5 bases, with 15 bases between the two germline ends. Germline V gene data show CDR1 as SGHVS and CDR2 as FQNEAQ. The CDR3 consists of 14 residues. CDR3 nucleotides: TGTGCCAGCAGCCCGGGGACTGAGGTATATGGCTACACCTTC. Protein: CASSPGTEVYGYTF.

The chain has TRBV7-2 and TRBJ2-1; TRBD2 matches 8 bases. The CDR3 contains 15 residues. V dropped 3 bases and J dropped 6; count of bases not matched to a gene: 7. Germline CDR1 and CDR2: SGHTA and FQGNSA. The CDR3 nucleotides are TGTGCCAGCAGCTTGGGACTAGTTCCTCTCAATGAGCAGTTCTTC. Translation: CASSLGLVPLNEQFF.

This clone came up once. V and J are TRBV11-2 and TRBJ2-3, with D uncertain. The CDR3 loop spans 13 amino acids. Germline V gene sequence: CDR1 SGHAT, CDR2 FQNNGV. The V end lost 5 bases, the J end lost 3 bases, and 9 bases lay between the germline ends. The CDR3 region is CASSLPRTDTQYF. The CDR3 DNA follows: TGTGCCAGCAGCCTCCCGAGGACAGATACGCAGTATTTT.

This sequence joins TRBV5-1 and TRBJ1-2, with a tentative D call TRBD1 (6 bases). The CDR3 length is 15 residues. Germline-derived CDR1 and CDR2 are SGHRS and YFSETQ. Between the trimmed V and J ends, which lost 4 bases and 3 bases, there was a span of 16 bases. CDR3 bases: TGCGCCAGCAGCCCTATTACCGGGACACACTATGGCTACACCTTC. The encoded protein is CASSPITGTHYGYTF.

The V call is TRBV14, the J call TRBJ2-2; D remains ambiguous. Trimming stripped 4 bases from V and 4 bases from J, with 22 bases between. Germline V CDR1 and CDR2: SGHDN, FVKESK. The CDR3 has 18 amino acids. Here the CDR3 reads CASSLHPSTGRLTGELFF. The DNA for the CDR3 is TGTGCCAGCAGCCTCCACCCCAGCACTGGGCGACTCACCGGGGAGCTGTTTTTT.

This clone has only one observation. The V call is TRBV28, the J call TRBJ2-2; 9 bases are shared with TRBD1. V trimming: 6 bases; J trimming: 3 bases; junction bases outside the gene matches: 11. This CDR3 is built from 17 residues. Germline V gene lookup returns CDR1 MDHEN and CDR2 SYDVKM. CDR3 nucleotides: TGTGCCAGCAGCTCTGCAACAGGGGGCTGGGACACCGGGGAGCTGTTTTTT. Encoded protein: CASSSATGGWDTGELFF.

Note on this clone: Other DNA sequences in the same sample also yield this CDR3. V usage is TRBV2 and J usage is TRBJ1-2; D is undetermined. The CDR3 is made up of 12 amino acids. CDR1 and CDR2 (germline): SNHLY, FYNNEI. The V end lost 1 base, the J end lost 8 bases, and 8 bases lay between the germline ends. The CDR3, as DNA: TGTGCCAGCAGTGAAGGGCGGCGGGGCTACACCTTC. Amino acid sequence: CASSEGRRGYTF.

The CDR3 region has the DNA TGCAGCGTTCTAGTCACAGATACGCAGTATTTT. This encodes CSVLVTDTQYF. This chain connects TRBV29-1 to TRBJ2-3; D unclear. Trimming took 5 bases from V and 2 from J, leaving 5 bases between them. This CDR3 is built from 11 residues. Germline V gene sequence: CDR1 SQVTM, CDR2 ANQGSEA.

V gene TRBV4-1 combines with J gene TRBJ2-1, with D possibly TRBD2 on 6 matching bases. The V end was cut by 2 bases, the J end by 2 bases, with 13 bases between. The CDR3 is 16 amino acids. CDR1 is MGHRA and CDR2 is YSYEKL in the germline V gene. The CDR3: CASSQKRRDPYNEQFF. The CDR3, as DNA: TGCGCCAGCAGCCAAAAACGGAGGGACCCCTACAATGAGCAGTTCTTC.

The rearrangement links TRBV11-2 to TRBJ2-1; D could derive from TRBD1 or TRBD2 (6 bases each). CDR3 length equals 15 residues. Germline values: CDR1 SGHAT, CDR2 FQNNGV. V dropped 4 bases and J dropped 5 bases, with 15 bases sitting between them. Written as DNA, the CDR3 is TGTGCCAGCAGCTCCTGGGGGGCGGGAAACAATGAGCAGTTCTTC. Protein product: CASSSWGAGNNEQFF.